A selection of T cell receptor beta chains follows, all from one sample in a study of patients and donors after allogeneic stem cell transplantation. From the RT-PCR reads, TCRdb called clonotypes with MiXCR, one entry per CDR3 protein. The profile shows over 130,000 distinct CDR3 sequences, roughly 35% of them singletons. Sequencing used blood, either unsorted or a sorted T cell fraction (not recorded which). The receptors come from a human donor who was either an allogeneic HSCT recipient or a stem cell or donor lymphocyte infusion donor (not recorded which). It is not recorded whose cells these are; they may come from a transplant donor. The CDR3 runs from the conserved cysteine through the conserved F or W. Fields, in order: J gene, D gene, clone size, CDR3 length, V gene, CDR3 DNA, CDR3 protein. The D gene is left open where the match is weak. A row's size may be missing; if present it is once, few, many or a size class.

TRBJ1-1 | . | once | 15 | TRBV3-1 | TGTGCCAGCAGCCAAAGGGGTATGGTGAACACTGAAGCTTTCTTT | CASSQRGMVNTEAFF
TRBJ1-1 | TRBD1 | once | 14 | TRBV12-3/TRBV12-4 | TGTGCCAGCAGACGACAGGGTTTGAACACTGAAGCTTTCTTT | CASRRQGLNTEAFF
TRBJ1-5 | . | few | 16 | TRBV7-2 | TGTGCCAGCAGCCCGGGGAGGGCTTATAGCAATCAGCCCCAGCATTTT | CASSPGRAYSNQPQHF
TRBJ2-2 | . | few | 13 | TRBV29-1 | TGCAGCGTTAACGGGCAGAAAACCGGGGAGCTGTTTTTT | CSVNGQKTGELFF
TRBJ1-1 | . | . | 14 | TRBV19 | TGTGCCAGTACCCCGGGACATCTGAACACTGAAGCTTTCTTT | CASTPGHLNTEAFF
TRBJ1-2 | . | few | 11 | TRBV29-1 | TGCAGCGTTGATTGGCTGTCAGGTAACACCTTC | CSVDWLSGNTF
TRBJ1-1 | . | few | 12 | TRBV29-1 | TGCAGCGGACTCTATAAGGGGACTGAAGCTTTCTTT | CSGLYKGTEAFF
TRBJ1-1 | TRBD1 | few | 16 | TRBV9 | TGTGCCAGCAGCAAGACAGGGTCCCTGTTACGCACTGAAGCTTTCTTT | CASSKTGSLLRTEAFF
TRBJ1-6 | . | . | 15 | TRBV10-3 | TGTGCCATCAGTGAGTTATGGGGCTCTAATTCACCCCTCCACTTT | CAISELWGSNSPLHF
TRBJ1-1 | TRBD1 | few | 16 | TRBV7-9 | TGTGCCAGCAGCATACTCACCGGGACAGGGAACACTGAAGCTTTCTTT | CASSILTGTGNTEAFF
TRBJ1-2 | TRBD1 | many | 14 | TRBV29-1 | TGCAGCGTTTACACAGGGGGCGACCTCTATGGCTACACCTTC | CSVYTGGDLYGYTF
TRBJ1-1 | . | few | 13 | TRBV29-1 | TGCAGCGTTCGGGGTCCCCTGAACACTGAAGCTTTCTTT | CSVRGPLNTEAFF
TRBJ2-1 | TRBD2 | . | 15 | TRBV12-3/TRBV12-4 | TGTGCCAGCAGTGCCTTGGCGGGGGGCGGGAATGAGCAGTTCTTC | CASSALAGGGNEQFF
TRBJ2-1 | . | . | 13 | TRBV7-6 | TGTGCCAGCAGCTTAGCTTCCTACAATGAGCAGTTCTTC | CASSLASYNEQFF
TRBJ1-1 | . | . | 14 | TRBV5-1 | TGCGCCAGCAGCCCTGACGGGGGAGGCACTGAAGCTTTCTTT | CASSPDGGGTEAFF
TRBJ1-1 | . | . | 11 | TRBV3-1 | TGTGCCAGCAGCCAGAGCGCCGAAACTTTCTTT | CASSQSAETFF
TRBJ1-4 | TRBD1 | few | 13 | TRBV28 | TGTGCCACTCTGGACAGGAGTAATGAAAAACTGTTTTTT | CATLDRSNEKLFF
TRBJ1-3 | . | few | 17 | TRBV13 | TGTGCCAGCAGCTTATTACCGGGACAAATCTCTGGAAACACCATATATTTT | CASSLLPGQISGNTIYF
TRBJ2-7 | . | . | 13 | TRBV5-1 | TGCGCCAGCAGCACTGGGACGGTTTACGAGCAGTACTTC | CASSTGTVYEQYF
TRBJ1-1 | . | . | 16 | TRBV4-1 | TGCGCCAGCAGCCAAGATCGGACAGTTGCGAACACTGAAGCTTTCTTT | CASSQDRTVANTEAFF
TRBJ1-1 | TRBD1 | . | 12 | TRBV29-1 | TGCAGCGTAGGGACAGGGGACACTGAAGCTTTCTTT | CSVGTGDTEAFF
TRBJ1-6 | TRBD1 | few | 16 | TRBV3-1 | TGTGCCAGCAGCCAAGTTGTTCCAGGGGGGAATTCACCCCTCCACTTT | CASSQVVPGGNSPLHF
TRBJ2-3 | TRBD2 | . | 16 | TRBV4-3 | TGCGCCAGCAGCCAAGATTCACTAGCGGGGGGGCTTACGCAGTATTTT | CASSQDSLAGGLTQYF
TRBJ1-2 | . | . | 15 | TRBV7-9 | TGTGCCAGCAGTACGGCAACAGCCTTTAGCTATGGCTACACCTTC | CASSTATAFSYGYTF
TRBJ1-4 | TRBD1 | . | 15 | TRBV20-1 | TGCAGTGCTAGAGATCTTGGACAGGGGACGGAAAAACTGTTTTTT | CSARDLGQGTEKLFF
TRBJ1-1 | . | . | 13 | TRBV20-1 | TGCAGTGCCGCTACCGGGGGGGTCACTGAAGCTTTCTTT | CSAATGGVTEAFF
TRBJ1-5 | . | few | 14 | TRBV10-3 | TGTGCCATACGGGGGGCGGGTGAGGATCAGCCCCAGCATTTT | CAIRGAGEDQPQHF
TRBJ2-1 | . | many | 11 | TRBV20-1 | TGCAGTGCTAGCCCGGAGGATGAGCAGTTCTTC | CSASPEDEQFF